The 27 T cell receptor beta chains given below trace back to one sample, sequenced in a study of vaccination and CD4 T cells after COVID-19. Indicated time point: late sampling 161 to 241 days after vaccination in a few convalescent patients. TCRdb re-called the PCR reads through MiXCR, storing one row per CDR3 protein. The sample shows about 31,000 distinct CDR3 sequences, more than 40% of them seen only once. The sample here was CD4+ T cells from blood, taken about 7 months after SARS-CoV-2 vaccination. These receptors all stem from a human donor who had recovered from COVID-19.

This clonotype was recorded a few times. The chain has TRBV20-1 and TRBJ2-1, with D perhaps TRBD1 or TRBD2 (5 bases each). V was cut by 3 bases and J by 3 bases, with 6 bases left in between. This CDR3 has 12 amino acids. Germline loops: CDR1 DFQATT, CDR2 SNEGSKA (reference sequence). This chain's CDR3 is CSARRGYNEQFF. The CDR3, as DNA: TGCAGTGCTAGGAGGGGCTACAATGAGCAGTTCTTC.

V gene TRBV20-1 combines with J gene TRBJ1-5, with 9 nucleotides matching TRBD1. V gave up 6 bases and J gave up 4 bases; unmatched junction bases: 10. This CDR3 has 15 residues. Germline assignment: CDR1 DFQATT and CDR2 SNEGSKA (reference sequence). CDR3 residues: CSARDRVNSNQPQHF. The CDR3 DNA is TGCAGTGCCCGGGACAGGGTTAATTCGAATCAGCCCCAGCATTTT.

This CDR3 reads CASSVGDGLRELFF. CDR3 sequence (DNA): TGTGCCAGCAGCGTAGGGGATGGTCTCCGGGAGCTGTTTTTT. This chain uses TRBV9 with TRBJ2-2, with D hard to call. The CDR3 contains 14 residues. Germline CDR1 SGDLS, CDR2 YYNGEE. V lost 0 bases, J lost 9 bases, and 12 bases lay in between.

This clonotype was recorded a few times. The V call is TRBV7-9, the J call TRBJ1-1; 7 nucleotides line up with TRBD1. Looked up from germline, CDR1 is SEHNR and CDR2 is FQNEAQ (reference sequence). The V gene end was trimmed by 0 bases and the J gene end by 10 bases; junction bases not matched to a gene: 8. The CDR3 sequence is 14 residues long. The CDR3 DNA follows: TGTGCCAGCAGCTTAGCTTCCGGGACAGTAGGAGCTTTCTTT. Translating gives CASSLASGTVGAFF.

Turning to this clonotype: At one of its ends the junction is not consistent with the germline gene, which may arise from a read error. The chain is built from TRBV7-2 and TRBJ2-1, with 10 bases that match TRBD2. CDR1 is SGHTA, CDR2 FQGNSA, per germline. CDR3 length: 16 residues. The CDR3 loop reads CASSSLAGHTYYEQFF. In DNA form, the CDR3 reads TGTGCCAGCAGCTCACTAGCGGGACATACCTACTATGAGCAGTTCTTC.

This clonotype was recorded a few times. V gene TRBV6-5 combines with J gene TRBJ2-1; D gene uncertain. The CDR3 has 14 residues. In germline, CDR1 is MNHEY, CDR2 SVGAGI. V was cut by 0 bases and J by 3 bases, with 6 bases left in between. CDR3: CASSYSTVYNEQFF. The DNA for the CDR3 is TGTGCCAGCAGTTACTCGACTGTCTACAATGAGCAGTTCTTC.

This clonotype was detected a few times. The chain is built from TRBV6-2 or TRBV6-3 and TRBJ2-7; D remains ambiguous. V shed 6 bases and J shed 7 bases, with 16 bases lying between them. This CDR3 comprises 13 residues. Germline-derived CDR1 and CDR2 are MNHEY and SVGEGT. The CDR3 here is CASSLRSIREQYF. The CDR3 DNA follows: TGTGCCAGCAGCCTCCGCTCTATCAGGGAGCAGTACTTC.

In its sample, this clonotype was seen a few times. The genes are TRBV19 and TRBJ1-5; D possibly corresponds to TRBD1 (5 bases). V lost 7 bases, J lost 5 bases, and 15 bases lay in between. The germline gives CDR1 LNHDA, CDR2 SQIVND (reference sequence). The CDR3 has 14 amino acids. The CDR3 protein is CASTRPGTHQPQHF. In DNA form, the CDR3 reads TGTGCCAGTACCCGCCCGGGGACGCATCAGCCCCAGCATTTT.

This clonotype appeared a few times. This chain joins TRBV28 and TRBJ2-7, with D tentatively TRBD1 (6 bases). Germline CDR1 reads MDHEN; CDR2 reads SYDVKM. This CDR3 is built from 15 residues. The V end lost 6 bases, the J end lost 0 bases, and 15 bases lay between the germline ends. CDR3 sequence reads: CASRRTAPSSYEQYF. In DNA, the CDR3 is TGTGCCAGCAGGAGGACAGCGCCTAGCTCCTACGAGCAGTACTTC.

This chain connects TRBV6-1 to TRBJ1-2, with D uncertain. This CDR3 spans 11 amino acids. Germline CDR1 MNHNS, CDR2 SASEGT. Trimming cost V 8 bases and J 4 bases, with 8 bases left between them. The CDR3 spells CASGARYGYTF. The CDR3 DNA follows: TGTGCCAGCGGTGCCCGCTATGGCTACACCTTC.

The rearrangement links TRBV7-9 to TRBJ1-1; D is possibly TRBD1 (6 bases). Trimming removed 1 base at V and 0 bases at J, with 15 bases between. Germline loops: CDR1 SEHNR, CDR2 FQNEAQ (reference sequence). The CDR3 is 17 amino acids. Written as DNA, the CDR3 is TGTGCCAGCAGCTTAGTCTGGGTGGGGGCCATGAACACTGAAGCTTTCTTT. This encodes CASSLVWVGAMNTEAFF.

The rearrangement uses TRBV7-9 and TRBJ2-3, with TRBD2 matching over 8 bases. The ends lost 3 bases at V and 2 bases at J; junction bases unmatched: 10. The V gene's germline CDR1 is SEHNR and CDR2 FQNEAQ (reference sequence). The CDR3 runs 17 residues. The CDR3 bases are TGTGCCAGCAGCTTTCCGGGACTAGAAGGCAACACAGATACGCAGTATTTT. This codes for CASSFPGLEGNTDTQYF.

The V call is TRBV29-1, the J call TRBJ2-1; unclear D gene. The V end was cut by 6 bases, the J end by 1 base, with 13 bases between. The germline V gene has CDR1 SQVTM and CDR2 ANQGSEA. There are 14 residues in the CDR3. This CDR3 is CSVTYRTSYNEQFF. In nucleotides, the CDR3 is TGCAGCGTGACGTACCGAACTTCCTACAATGAGCAGTTCTTC.

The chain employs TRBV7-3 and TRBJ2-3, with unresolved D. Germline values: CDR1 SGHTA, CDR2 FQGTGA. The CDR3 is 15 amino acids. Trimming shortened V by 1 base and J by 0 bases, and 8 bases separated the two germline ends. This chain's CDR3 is CASSLSGGSTDTQYF. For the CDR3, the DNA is TGTGCCAGCAGCTTAAGTGGTGGGAGCACAGATACGCAGTATTTT.

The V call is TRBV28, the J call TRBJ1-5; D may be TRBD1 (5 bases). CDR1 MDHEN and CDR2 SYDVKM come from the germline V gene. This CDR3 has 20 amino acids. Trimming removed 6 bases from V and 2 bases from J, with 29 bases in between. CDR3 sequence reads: CASRPNPTQGSALGNQPQHF. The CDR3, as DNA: TGTGCCAGCAGGCCCAATCCGACCCAGGGTTCGGCATTAGGCAATCAGCCCCAGCATTTT.

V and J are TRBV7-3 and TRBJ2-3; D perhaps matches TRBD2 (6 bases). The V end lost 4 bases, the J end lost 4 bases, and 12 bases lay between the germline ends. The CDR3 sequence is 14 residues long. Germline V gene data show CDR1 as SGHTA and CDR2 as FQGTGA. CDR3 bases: TGTGCCAGCAGCTCGGGAGTATCTCCAGATACGCAGTATTTT. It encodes CASSSGVSPDTQYF.

This CDR3 is CSARGQGGLAGDLGEQYF. In nucleotides, the CDR3 is TGCAGTGCTAGAGGACAGGGAGGGCTAGCGGGAGACCTGGGCGAGCAGTACTTC. J is TRBJ2-7 and V is TRBV20-1; 10 positions match TRBD2. Germline-derived CDR1 and CDR2 are DFQATT and SNEGSKA (reference sequence). The V gene end was trimmed by 1 base and the J gene end by 6 bases; junction bases not matched to a gene: 18. The CDR3 contains 18 residues.

The CDR3 coding sequence is TGTGCCAGCAGTACTAACTCGGCCACTGAAGCTTTCTTT. This gives the protein CASSTNSATEAFF. V gene TRBV27 combines with J gene TRBJ1-1; D remains unclear. The CDR3 sequence is 13 residues long. V was cut by 5 bases and J by 4 bases, with 11 bases left in between. Germline CDR1 MNHEY, CDR2 SMNVEV (reference sequence).

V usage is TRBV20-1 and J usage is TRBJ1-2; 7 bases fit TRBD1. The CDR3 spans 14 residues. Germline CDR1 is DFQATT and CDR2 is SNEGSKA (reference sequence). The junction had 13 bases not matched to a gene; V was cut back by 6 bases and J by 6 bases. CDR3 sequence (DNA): TGCAGTGCCGCCGGGACAGCGAAACCGGATGGCTACACCTTC. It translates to CSAAGTAKPDGYTF.

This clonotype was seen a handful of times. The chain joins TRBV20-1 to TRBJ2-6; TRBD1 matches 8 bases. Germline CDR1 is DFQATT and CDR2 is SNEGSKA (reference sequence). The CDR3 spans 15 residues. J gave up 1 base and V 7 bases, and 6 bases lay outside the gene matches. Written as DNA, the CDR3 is TGCAGTGTAAAACACAGGGGGTCTGGGGCCAACGTCCTGACTTTC. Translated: CSVKHRGSGANVLTF.

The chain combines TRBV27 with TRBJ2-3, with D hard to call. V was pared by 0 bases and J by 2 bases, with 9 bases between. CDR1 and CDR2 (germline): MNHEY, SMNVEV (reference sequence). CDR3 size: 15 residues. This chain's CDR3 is CASSLSRRNTDTQYF. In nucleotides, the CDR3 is TGTGCCAGCAGTTTATCGCGACGGAACACAGATACGCAGTATTTT.

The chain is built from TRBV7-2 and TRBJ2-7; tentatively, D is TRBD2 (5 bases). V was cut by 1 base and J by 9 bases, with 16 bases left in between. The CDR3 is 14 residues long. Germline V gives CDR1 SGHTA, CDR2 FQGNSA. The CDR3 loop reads CASSLGRLGAGQYF. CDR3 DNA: TGTGCCAGCAGCTTAGGACGCTTGGGAGCCGGGCAGTACTTC.

Here the CDR3 reads CASSEWGDAADEQFF. The CDR3 DNA follows: TGTGCCAGCAGTGAATGGGGGGACGCAGCCGATGAGCAGTTCTTC. J is TRBJ2-1 and V is TRBV6-1; D may be TRBD2 (6 bases). Germline loops: CDR1 MNHNS, CDR2 SASEGT. V was pared by 2 bases and J by 8 bases, with 16 bases between. The CDR3 is made up of 15 amino acids.

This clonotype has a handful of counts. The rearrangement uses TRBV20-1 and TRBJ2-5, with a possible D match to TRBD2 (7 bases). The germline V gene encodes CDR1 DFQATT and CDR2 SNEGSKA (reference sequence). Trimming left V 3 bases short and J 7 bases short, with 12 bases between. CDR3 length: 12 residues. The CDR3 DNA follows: TGCAGTGCTAGCGGGGGGCAATTGACCCAGTACTTC. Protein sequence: CSASGGQLTQYF.

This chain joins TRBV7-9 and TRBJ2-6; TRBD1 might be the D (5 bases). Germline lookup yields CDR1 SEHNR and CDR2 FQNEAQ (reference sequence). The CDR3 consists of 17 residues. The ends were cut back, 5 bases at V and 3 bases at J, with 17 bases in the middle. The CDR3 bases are TGTGCCAGCAGCGACCGACAGAATGATGGTGGGGCCAACGTCCTGACTTTC. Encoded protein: CASSDRQNDGGANVLTF.

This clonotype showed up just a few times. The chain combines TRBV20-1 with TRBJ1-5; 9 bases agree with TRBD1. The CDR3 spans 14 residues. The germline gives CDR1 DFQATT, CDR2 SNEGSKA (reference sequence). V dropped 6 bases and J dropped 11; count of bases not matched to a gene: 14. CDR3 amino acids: CSAKRTGVQRSQHF. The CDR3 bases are TGCAGTGCCAAACGGACAGGGGTGCAAAGGTCCCAGCATTTT.

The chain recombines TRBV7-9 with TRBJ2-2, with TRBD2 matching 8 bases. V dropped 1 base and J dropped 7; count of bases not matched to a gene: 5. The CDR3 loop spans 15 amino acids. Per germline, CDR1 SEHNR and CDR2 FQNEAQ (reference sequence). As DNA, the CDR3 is TGTGCCAGCAGCTTAGTGGGGACTAGAGACGGGGAGCTGTTTTTT. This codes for CASSLVGTRDGELFF.